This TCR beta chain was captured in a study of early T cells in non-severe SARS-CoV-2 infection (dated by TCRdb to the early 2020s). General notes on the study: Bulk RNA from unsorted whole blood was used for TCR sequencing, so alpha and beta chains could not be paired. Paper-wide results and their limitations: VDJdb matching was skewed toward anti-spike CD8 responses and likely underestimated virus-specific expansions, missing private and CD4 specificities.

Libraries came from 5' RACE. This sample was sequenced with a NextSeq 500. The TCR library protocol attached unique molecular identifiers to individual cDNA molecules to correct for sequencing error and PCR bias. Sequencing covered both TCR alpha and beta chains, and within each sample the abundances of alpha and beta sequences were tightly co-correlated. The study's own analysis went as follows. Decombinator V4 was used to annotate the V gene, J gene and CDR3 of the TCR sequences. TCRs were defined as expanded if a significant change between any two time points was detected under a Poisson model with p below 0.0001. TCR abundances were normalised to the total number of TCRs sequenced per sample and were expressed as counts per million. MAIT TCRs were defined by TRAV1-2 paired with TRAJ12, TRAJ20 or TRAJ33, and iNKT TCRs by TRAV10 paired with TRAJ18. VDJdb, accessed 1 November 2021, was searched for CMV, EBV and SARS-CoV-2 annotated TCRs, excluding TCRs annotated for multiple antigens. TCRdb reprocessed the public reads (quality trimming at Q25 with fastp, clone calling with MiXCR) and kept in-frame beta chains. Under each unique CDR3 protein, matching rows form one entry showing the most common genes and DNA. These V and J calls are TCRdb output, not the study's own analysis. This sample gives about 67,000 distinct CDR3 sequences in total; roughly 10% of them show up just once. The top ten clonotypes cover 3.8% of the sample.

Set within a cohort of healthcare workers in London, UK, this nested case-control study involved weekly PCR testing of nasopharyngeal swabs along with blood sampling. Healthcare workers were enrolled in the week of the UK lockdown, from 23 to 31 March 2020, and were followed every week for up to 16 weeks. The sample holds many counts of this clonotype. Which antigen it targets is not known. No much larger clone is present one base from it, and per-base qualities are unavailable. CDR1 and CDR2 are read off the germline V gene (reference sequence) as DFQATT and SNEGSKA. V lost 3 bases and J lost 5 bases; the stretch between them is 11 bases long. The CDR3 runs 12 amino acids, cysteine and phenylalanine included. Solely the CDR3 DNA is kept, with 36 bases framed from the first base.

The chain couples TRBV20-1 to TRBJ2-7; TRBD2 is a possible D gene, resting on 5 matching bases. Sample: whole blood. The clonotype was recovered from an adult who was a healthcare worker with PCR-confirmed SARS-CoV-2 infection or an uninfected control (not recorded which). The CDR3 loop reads CSAREDSDEQYF. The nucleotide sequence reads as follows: TGCAGTGCTAGGGAGGACTCTGACGAGCAGTACTTC.